The source of this TCR beta chain is a study of CD8+ T cells in alopecia areata. Overall study: The drug, tofacitinib, lasted 6 to 18 months, followed by 6 months off drug. Broader study findings: Lesional tissue from the scalp (especially in alopecia totalis/universalis) showed higher clonality than normal scalp. Sequenced scalp T cells also include alphabeta T cells resident in normal skin.

Deletions cut 5 bases from V and 0 bases from J, with 5 bases between. CDR3 length: 12 residues. CDR1 and CDR2 from the germline V gene are SQVTM and ANQGSEA. Investigators isolated RNA and reverse transcribed it into cDNA to act as the sequencing template. Sequencing used immunoSEQ multiplex PCR; TCRdb keeps in-frame clones, though not all of them. The sample lists almost 250,000 clones; 65% to 70% were seen once. A remark on this clone: Its antigen is as yet unknown. The same CDR3 can be traced to other DNA sequences in this sample.

Obtained from alopecia areata patients were lesional scalp punch biopsies along with peripheral blood. This sequence originates from a human donor with alopecia areata. The sequenced sample was CD4+ T cells sorted from blood, obtained at week 0. This sequence joins TRBV29-1 and TRBJ1-5; no clear D gene. In DNA, the CDR3 is TGCAGCGTTCAGGATAGCAATCAGCCCCAGCATTTT. Its translation: CSVQDSNQPQHF. The variable domain in full, completed from reference TRBV29-1 and TRBJ1-5, reads SAVISQKPSRDICQRGTSLTIQCQVDSQVTMMFWYRQQPGQSLTLIATANQGSEATYESGFVIDKFPISRPNLTFSTLTVSNMSPEDSSIYLCSVQDSNQPQHFGDGTRLSIL.